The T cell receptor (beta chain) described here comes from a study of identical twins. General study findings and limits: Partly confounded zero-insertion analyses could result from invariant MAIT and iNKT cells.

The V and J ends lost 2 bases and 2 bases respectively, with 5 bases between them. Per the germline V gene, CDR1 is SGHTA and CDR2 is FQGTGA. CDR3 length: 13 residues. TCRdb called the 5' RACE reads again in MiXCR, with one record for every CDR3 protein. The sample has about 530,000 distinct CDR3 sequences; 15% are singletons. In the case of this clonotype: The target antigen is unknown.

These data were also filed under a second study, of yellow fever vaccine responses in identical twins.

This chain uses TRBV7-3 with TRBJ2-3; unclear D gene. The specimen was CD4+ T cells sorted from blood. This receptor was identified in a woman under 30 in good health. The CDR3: CASSLADTDTQYF. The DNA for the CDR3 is TGTGCCAGCAGCTTAGCGGACACAGATACGCAGTATTTT.